The count of the clone carrying this T cell receptor beta chain is one. Clones were sequenced by immunoSEQ multiplex PCR, and TCRdb holds only the in-frame ones, with some missing. The sample holds approximately 19,000 clones, under 75% seen once. Lamina propria and intraepithelial lymphocytes were released by processing graft tissue. These data come from a study of graft-versus-host responses after intestinal transplantation. The germline V gene encodes CDR1 SQVTM and CDR2 ANQGSEA. V dropped 6 bases and J dropped 5 bases, with 13 bases sitting between them. CDR3 length: 12 amino acids. The receptor comes from a human patient who received an intestinal transplant, so some T cells may come from the graft donor. The sequenced sample was ileum tissue, obtained around 20 days after intestinal transplant. This chain links TRBV29-1 with TRBJ1-2; TRBD1 is a possible D gene (5 bases). CDR3 region: CSVWGVGYGYTF. The CDR3 region has the DNA TGCAGCGTCTGGGGGGTGGGGTATGGCTACACCTTC.